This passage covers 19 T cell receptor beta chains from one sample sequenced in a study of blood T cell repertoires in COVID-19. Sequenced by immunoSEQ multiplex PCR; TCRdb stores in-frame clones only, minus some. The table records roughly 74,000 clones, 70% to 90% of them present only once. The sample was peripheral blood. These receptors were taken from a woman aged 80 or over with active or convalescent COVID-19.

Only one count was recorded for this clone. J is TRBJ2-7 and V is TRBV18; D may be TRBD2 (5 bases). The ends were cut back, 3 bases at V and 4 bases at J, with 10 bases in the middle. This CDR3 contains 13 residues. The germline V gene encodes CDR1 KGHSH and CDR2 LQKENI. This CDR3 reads CASSPPRGYEQYF. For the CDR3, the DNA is TGTGCCAGCTCACCCCCCCGAGGGTACGAGCAGTACTTC.

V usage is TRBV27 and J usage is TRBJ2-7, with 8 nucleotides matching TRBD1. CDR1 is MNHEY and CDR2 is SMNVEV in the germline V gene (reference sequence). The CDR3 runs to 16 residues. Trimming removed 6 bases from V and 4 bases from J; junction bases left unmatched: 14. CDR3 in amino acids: CASRSPGGPAKYEQYF. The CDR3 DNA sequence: TGTGCCAGCAGGTCCCCAGGGGGCCCAGCGAAATACGAGCAGTACTTC.

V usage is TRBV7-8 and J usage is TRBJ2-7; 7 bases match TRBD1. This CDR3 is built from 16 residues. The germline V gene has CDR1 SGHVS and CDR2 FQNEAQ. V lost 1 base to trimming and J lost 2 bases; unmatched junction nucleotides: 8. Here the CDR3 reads CASSLVIGTGAYEQYF. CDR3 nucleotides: TGTGCCAGCAGCTTAGTTATAGGAACAGGGGCCTACGAGCAGTACTTC.

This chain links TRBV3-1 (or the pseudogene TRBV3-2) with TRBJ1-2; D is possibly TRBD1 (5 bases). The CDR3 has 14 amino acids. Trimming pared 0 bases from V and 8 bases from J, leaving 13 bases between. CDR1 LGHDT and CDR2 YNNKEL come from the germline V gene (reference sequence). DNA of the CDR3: TGTGCCAGCAGCCAAGATCGTGGTTCAGGGGGCTACACCTTC. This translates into CASSQDRGSGGYTF.

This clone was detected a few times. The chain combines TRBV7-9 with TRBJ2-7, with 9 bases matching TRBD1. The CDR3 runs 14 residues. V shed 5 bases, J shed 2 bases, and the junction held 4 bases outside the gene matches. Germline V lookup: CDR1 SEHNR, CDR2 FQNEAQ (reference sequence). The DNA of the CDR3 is TGTGCCAGCAGCGGAAACAGGGGGCCCTACGAGCAGTACTTC. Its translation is CASSGNRGPYEQYF.

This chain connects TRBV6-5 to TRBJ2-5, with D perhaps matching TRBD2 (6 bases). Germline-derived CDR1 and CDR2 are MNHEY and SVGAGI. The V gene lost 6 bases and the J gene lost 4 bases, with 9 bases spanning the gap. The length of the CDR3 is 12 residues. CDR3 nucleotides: TGTGCCAGCAGAGCCGGGGGAGAGACCCAGTACTTC. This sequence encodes CASRAGGETQYF.

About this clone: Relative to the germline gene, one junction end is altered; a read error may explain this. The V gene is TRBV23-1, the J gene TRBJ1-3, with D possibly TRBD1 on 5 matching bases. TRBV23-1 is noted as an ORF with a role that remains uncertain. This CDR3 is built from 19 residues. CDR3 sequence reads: CARSPLRDPPTRPGNTIYF. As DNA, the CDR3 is TGCGCCCGCAGTCCACTCAGGGACCCCCCGACTAGGCCTGGAAACACCATATATTTT.

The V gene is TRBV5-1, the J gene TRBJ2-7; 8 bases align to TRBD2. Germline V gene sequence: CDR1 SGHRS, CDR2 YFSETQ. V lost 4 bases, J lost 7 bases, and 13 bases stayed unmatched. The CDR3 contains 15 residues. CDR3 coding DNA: TGCGCCAGCAGCGATCCCGGGGGGGCGGTGTGGGAGCAGTACTTC. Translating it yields CASSDPGGAVWEQYF.

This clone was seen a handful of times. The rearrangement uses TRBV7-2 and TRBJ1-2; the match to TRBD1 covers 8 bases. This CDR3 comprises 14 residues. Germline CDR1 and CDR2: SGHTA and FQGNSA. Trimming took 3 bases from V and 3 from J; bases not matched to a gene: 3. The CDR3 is CASSFNRGYYGYTF. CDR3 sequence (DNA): TGTGCCAGCAGCTTTAACAGGGGGTACTATGGCTACACCTTC. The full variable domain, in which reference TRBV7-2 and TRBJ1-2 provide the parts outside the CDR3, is GAGVSQSPSNKVTEKGKDVELRCDPISGHTALYWYRQSLGQGLEFLIYFQGNSAPDKSGLPSDRFSAERTGGSVSTLTIQRTQQEDSAVYLCASSFNRGYYGYTFGSGTRLTVV.

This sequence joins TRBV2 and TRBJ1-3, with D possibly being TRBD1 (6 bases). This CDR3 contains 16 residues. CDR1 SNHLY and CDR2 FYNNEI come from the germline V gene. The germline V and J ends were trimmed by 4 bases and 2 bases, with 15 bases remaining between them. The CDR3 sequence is CASSVQGPTTGNTIYF. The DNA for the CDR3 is TGTGCCAGCAGTGTCCAGGGGCCTACGACTGGAAACACCATATATTTT.

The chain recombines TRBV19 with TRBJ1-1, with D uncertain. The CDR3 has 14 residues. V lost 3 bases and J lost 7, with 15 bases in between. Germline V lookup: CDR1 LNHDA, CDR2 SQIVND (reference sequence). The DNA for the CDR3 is TGTGCCAGTAGTATTACCGGAGGCAAAGGTGAAGCTTTCTTT. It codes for CASSITGGKGEAFF.

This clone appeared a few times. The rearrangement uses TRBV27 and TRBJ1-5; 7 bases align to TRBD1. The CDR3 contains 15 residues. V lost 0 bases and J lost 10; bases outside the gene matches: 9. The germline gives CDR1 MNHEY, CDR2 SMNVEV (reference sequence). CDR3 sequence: CASSLSWDRSFPQHF. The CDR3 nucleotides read TGTGCCAGCAGTTTATCCTGGGACAGATCCTTCCCCCAGCATTTT.

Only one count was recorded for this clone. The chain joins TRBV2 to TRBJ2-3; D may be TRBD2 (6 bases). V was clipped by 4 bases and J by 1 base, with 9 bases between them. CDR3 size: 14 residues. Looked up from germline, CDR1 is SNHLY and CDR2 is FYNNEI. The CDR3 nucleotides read TGTGCCAGCAGTGGGTCGGGGGGCACAGATACGCAGTATTTT. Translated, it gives CASSGSGGTDTQYF.

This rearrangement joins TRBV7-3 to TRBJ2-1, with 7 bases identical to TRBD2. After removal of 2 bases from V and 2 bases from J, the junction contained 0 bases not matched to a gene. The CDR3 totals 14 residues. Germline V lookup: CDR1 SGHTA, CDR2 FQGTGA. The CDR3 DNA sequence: TGTGCCAGCAGCTTAGCGGGAGCCTACAATGAGCAGTTCTTC. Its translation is CASSLAGAYNEQFF.

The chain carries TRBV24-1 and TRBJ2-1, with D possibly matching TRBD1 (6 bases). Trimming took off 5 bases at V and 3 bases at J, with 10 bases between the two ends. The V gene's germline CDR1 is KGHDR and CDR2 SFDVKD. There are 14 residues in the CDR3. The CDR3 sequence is CATSAEGVYNEQFF. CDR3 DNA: TGTGCCACCAGTGCCGAGGGGGTCTACAATGAGCAGTTCTTC.

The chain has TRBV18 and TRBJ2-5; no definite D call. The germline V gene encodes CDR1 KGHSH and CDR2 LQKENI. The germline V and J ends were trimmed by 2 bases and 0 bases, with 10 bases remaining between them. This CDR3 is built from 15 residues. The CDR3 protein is CASSPGRSYQETQYF. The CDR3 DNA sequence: TGTGCCAGCTCACCAGGCAGGTCGTACCAAGAGACCCAGTACTTC.

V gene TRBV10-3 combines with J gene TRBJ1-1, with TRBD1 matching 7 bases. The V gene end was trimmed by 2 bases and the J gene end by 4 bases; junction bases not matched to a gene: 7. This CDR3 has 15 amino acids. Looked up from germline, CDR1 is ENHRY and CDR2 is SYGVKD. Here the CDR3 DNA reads TGTGCCATCAGTGAGCTAGGGGGCAGCCGCACTGAAGCTTTCTTT. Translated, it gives CAISELGGSRTEAFF.

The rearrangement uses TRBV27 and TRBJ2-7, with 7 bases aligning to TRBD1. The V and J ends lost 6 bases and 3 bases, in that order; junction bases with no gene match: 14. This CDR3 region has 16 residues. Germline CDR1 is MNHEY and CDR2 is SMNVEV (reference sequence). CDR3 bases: TGTGCCAGCAGCTATCGGACCGGGACAGCACTCTACGAGCAGTACTTC. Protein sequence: CASSYRTGTALYEQYF.

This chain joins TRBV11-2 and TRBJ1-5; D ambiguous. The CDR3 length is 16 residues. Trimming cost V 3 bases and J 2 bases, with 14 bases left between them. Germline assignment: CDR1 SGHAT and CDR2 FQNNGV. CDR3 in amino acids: CASSFLGPTGNQPQHF. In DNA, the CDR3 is TGTGCCAGCAGCTTTCTGGGCCCTACGGGCAATCAGCCCCAGCATTTT.